A selection of T cell receptor beta chains follows, all from one sample in a study of blood T cell repertoires in COVID-19. TCRdb keeps only in-frame clones here, not all; method: immunoSEQ multiplex PCR. The data hold over 150,000 clones, with roughly 78% observed a single time. What was sequenced was peripheral blood. The receptors were gathered from a man older than 75 with acute or convalescent COVID-19. CDR3s include the opening cysteine and the closing phenylalanine or tryptophan. D genes are given only for firm matches. For some rows the clone size is stated as once, few or many, or as a class when expanded; others skip it.

D: NA; J: TRBJ1-1; size: NA; V: TRBV7-9; DNA: TGTGCCAGCAGCTTGGGTCCCCGGGTGAATGAAGCTTTCTTT; CDR3: CASSLGPRVNEAFF
D: NA; J: TRBJ1-2; size: NA; V: TRBV3-1/TRBV3-2; DNA: TGTGCCAGCAGCCCCATGACGGGCAGGGGACTATTGAACTATGGCTACACCTTC; CDR3: CASSPMTGRGLLNYGYTF
D: TRBD1; J: TRBJ2-7; size: once; V: TRBV6-5; DNA: TGTGCCACAGGAGGAGGCAGGGGGCTAGGGGAGCAGTACTTC; CDR3: CATGGGRGLGEQYF
D: NA; J: TRBJ1-2; size: NA; V: TRBV19; DNA: TGTGCCAGTAGGATGTCGGGCGGGGGTGGCTACACCTTC; CDR3: CASRMSGGGGYTF
D: NA; J: TRBJ1-4; size: NA; V: TRBV4-3; DNA: TGCGCCAGCAGCCTCGCCTTCGGGGGGAGCGGTGCTAATGAAAAACTGTTTTTT; CDR3: CASSLAFGGSGANEKLFF
D: NA; J: TRBJ1-2; size: NA; V: TRBV11-1; DNA: TGTGCCAGCAGCTTAGCGCGGAGTGGCTACACCTTC; CDR3: CASSLARSGYTF
D: TRBD2; J: TRBJ2-3; size: NA; V: TRBV18; DNA: TGTGCCAGCTCACCACCGGCGAGCGGGGGCTTCACAGATACGCAGTATTTT; CDR3: CASSPPASGGFTDTQYF
D: NA; J: TRBJ1-6; size: NA; V: TRBV25-1; DNA: TGTGCCAGCAGTGAATTTCAGGGTATTAGATCACCCCTCCACTTT; CDR3: CASSEFQGIRSPLHF
D: TRBD2; J: TRBJ2-3; size: NA; V: TRBV6-5; DNA: TGTGCCAGCAGCTTAGCGGGGGGGCAGGCTACGCAGTATTTT; CDR3: CASSLAGGQATQYF
D: NA; J: TRBJ2-1; size: NA; V: TRBV14; DNA: TGTGCCAGCAGCCCCTTAGAACTCTACAATGAGCAGTTCTTC; CDR3: CASSPLELYNEQFF
D: NA; J: TRBJ1-3; size: NA; V: TRBV30; DNA: TGTGCCTGGAGTGTAATAGGAAACACCATATATTTT; CDR3: CAWSVIGNTIYF
D: NA; J: TRBJ1-5; size: few; V: TRBV7-2; DNA: TGTGCCAGCAGTGTGGGGGCGACTCAGCCCCAGCATTTT; CDR3: CASSVGATQPQHF
D: NA; J: TRBJ2-3; size: once; V: TRBV24-1; DNA: TGTGCCACCAGTGATTCGGGGACTAGCACAGATACGCAGTATTTT; CDR3: CATSDSGTSTDTQYF
D: NA; J: TRBJ1-6; size: few; V: TRBV27; DNA: TGTGCCAGCAGCCGGACAGTTTACAATTCACCCCTCCACTTT; CDR3: CASSRTVYNSPLHF
D: TRBD1; J: TRBJ2-4; size: NA; V: TRBV11-3; DNA: TGTGCCAGCAGCCCCGAGCTAGGGGCAGGGGGAAACATTCAGTACTTC; CDR3: CASSPELGAGGNIQYF
D: TRBD2; J: TRBJ2-3; size: NA; V: TRBV28; DNA: TGTGCCAGCACCGCGGGGGGCCGCACAGATACGCAGTATTTT; CDR3: CASTAGGRTDTQYF
D: TRBD2; J: TRBJ2-1; size: NA; V: TRBV20-1; DNA: TGCAGTGCTAGTACCCCCCGCGGGGGGGCCGAGAATGAGCAGTTCTTC; CDR3: CSASTPRGGAENEQFF
D: TRBD2; J: TRBJ2-3; size: NA; V: TRBV3-1/TRBV3-2; DNA: TGTGCCAGCAGCCAAGAATATATACCGGGACTAGCTACCCCAAGCACAGATACGCAGTATTTT; CDR3: CASSQEYIPGLATPSTDTQYF